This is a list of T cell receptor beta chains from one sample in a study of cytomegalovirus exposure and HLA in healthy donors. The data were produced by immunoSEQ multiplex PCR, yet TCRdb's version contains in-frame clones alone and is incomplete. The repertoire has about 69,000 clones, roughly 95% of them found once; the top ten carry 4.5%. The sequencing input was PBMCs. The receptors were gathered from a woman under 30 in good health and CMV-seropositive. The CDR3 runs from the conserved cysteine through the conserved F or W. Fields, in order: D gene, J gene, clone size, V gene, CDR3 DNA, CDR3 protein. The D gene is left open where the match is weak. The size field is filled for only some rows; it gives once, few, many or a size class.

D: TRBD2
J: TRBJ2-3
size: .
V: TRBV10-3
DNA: TGTGCCATCAGTGAAGGGAGCGGGAGGGAGAGTACGCAGTATTTT
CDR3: CAISEGSGRESTQYF

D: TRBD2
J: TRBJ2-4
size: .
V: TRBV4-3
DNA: TGCGCCAGCAGCCAAGAGGCGGGGGGCGGGTCAGGCATTCAGTACTTC
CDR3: CASSQEAGGGSGIQYF

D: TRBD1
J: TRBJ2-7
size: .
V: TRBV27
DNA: TGTGCCAGCAGGCGACAGGGGACCTACGAGCAGTACTTC
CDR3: CASRRQGTYEQYF

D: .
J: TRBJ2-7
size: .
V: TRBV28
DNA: TGTGCCAGCAGTTTATTGACAGCTGGTTTCCACGAGCAGTACTTC
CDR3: CASSLLTAGFHEQYF

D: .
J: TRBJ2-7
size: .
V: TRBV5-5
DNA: TGTGCCAGCAGCTTGGTTGGGGCAGGGACCTACGAGCAGTACTTC
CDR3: CASSLVGAGTYEQYF

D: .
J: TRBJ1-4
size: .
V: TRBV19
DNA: TGTGCCAGTAGTATCGGACAGCTTAGGAAAAAACTGTTTTTT
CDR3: CASSIGQLRKKLFF

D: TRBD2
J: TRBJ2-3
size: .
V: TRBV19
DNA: TGTGCCAGTAGTTTGCGGGAGGGAGATACGCAGTATTTT
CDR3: CASSLREGDTQYF

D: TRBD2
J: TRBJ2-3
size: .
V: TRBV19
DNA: TGTGCCAGTAGTAAGATCTCTAGCGGGAGCACAGATACGCAGTATTTT
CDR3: CASSKISSGSTDTQYF

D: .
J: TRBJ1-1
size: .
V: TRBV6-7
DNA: TGTGCCAGCAGCCTTGGGACACACAACACTGAAGCTTTCTTT
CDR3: CASSLGTHNTEAFF

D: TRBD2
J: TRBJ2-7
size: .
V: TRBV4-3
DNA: TGCGCCAGCAGCCAAGAATTAGGAGGGGAGGGTTACTACGAGCAGTACTTC
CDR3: CASSQELGGEGYYEQYF

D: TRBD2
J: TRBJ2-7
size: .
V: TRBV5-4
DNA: TGTGCCAGCAGCTTGATAGGCGGGAGCTCCTACGAGCAGTACTTC
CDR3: CASSLIGGSSYEQYF

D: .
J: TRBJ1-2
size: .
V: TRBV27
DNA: TGTGCCAGCAAAGACGGGAGTAGGGGCTACACCTTC
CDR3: CASKDGSRGYTF

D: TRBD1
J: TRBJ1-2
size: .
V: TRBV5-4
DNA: TGTGCCAGCAGCTCGACAGGGGTGGACTATGGCTACACCTTC
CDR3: CASSSTGVDYGYTF

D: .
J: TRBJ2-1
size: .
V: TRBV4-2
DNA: TGTGCCAGCAGCCTTGAGATGGGGAGCGGCAATGAGCAGTTCTTC
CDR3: CASSLEMGSGNEQFF

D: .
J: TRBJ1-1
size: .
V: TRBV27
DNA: TGTGCCAGCCAGCGGGGCAGGATGGAAATGAACACTGAAGCTTTCTTT
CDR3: CASQRGRMEMNTEAFF

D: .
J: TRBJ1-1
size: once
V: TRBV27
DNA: TGTGCCAGCAGTTTAAGTGGACAGAGGAACACTGAAGCTTTCTTT
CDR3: CASSLSGQRNTEAFF

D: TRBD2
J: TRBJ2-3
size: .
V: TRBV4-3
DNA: TGCGCCAGCAGCCAAGATCCAGCGGGAGGGCCAACAGATACGCAGTATTTT
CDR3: CASSQDPAGGPTDTQYF

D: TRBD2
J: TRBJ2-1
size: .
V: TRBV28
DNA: TGTGCCAGCAGTTCTCTAGCGGGAAACCGCTACAATGAGCAGTTCTTC
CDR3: CASSSLAGNRYNEQFF

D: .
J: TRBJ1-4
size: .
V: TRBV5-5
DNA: TGTGCCAGCACCCGGGAGGGGAGCACTAATGAAAAACTGTTTTTT
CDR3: CASTREGSTNEKLFF

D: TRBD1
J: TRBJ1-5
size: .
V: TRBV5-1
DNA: TGCGCCAGCAGCTTATCAGGGGGCGAGCAGCCCCAGCATTTT
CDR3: CASSLSGGEQPQHF

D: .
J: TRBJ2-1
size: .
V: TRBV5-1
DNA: TGCGCCAGCAGCCTGCCGACTAGCAGGGGTGAGCAGTTCTTC
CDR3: CASSLPTSRGEQFF

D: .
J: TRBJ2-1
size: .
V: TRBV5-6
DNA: TGTGCCAGCAGCAACCCCGGGGGTGAGCAGTTCTTC
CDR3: CASSNPGGEQFF

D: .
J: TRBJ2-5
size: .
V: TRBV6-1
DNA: TGTGCCAGCAGTGAAGCGCTATCCCAGTACTTC
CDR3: CASSEALSQYF

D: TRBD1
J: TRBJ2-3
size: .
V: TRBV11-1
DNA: TGTGCCAGCAGCTTAGCAACAAACAGGGGAAGGACCACAGATACGCAGTATTTT
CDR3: CASSLATNRGRTTDTQYF

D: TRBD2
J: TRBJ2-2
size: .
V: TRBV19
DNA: TGTGCCAGTAGGACCGGGACTAATGTCGGGGAGCTGTTTTTT
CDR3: CASRTGTNVGELFF

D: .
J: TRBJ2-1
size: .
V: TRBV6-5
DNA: TGTGCCAGCAGTACCCCGACTAGCTCCTACAATGAGCAGTTCTTC
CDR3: CASSTPTSSYNEQFF

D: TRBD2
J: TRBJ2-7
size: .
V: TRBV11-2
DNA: TGTGCCAGCAGCAAAAGACTAGCGGGAGACTACGAGCAGTACTTC
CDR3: CASSKRLAGDYEQYF

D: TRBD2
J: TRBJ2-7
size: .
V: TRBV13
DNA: TGTGCCAGCAGCTTGGGGGGGAAACCATACTACGAGCAGTACTTC
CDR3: CASSLGGKPYYEQYF

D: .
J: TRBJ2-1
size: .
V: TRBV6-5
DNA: TGTGCCAGCAGTGACATCGGAGGGTCTAATGAGCAGTTCTTC
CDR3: CASSDIGGSNEQFF

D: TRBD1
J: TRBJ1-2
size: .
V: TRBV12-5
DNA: TGTGCTAGTGGCTCGACAGGGTCCCCCTCGGACTATGGCTACACCTTC
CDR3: CASGSTGSPSDYGYTF

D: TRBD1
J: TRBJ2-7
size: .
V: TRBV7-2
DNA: TGTGCCAGCAGCTTAGCGACAGGGGTTGGGGCCTCCTACGAGCAGTACTTC
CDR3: CASSLATGVGASYEQYF

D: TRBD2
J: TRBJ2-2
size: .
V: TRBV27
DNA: TGTGCCAGCAGTTTATTGAAGGGCGGGAGGGCCCGCCTATACACCGGGGAGCTGTTTTTT
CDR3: CASSLLKGGRARLYTGELFF

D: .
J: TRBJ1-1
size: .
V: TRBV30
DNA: TGTGCCTGGAGCTCCCTTTCCACTGAAGCTTTCTTT
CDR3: CAWSSLSTEAFF